Below, one TCR beta chain is given with its context. These data come from a study of T cells in Graves' hyperthyroidism and ophthalmopathy. RNA transcripts were the template for amplifying TCR beta CDR3 regions. When the TCR CDR3 underwent first-round RT-PCR, the HTBI primer set was used. TCRdb reanalysed the multiplex PCR reads using MiXCR and keeps one entry per CDR3 protein. Among approximately 610,000 distinct CDR3 sequences listed, under 15% were seen once. The CDR3 is 13 amino acids. Trimming removed 5 bases from V and 6 bases from J, with 12 bases in between. Germline V gene sequence: CDR1 PRHDT, CDR2 FYEKMQ (reference sequence).

This receptor was obtained from a woman in her thirties or forties with Graves' ophthalmopathy. This chain connects TRBV13 to TRBJ2-3; D is ambiguous. The sequenced sample was blood. The CDR3 coding sequence is TGTGCCAGCAGCCCCCTGACCGCGGATACGCAGTATTTT. Amino acid sequence: CASSPLTADTQYF.